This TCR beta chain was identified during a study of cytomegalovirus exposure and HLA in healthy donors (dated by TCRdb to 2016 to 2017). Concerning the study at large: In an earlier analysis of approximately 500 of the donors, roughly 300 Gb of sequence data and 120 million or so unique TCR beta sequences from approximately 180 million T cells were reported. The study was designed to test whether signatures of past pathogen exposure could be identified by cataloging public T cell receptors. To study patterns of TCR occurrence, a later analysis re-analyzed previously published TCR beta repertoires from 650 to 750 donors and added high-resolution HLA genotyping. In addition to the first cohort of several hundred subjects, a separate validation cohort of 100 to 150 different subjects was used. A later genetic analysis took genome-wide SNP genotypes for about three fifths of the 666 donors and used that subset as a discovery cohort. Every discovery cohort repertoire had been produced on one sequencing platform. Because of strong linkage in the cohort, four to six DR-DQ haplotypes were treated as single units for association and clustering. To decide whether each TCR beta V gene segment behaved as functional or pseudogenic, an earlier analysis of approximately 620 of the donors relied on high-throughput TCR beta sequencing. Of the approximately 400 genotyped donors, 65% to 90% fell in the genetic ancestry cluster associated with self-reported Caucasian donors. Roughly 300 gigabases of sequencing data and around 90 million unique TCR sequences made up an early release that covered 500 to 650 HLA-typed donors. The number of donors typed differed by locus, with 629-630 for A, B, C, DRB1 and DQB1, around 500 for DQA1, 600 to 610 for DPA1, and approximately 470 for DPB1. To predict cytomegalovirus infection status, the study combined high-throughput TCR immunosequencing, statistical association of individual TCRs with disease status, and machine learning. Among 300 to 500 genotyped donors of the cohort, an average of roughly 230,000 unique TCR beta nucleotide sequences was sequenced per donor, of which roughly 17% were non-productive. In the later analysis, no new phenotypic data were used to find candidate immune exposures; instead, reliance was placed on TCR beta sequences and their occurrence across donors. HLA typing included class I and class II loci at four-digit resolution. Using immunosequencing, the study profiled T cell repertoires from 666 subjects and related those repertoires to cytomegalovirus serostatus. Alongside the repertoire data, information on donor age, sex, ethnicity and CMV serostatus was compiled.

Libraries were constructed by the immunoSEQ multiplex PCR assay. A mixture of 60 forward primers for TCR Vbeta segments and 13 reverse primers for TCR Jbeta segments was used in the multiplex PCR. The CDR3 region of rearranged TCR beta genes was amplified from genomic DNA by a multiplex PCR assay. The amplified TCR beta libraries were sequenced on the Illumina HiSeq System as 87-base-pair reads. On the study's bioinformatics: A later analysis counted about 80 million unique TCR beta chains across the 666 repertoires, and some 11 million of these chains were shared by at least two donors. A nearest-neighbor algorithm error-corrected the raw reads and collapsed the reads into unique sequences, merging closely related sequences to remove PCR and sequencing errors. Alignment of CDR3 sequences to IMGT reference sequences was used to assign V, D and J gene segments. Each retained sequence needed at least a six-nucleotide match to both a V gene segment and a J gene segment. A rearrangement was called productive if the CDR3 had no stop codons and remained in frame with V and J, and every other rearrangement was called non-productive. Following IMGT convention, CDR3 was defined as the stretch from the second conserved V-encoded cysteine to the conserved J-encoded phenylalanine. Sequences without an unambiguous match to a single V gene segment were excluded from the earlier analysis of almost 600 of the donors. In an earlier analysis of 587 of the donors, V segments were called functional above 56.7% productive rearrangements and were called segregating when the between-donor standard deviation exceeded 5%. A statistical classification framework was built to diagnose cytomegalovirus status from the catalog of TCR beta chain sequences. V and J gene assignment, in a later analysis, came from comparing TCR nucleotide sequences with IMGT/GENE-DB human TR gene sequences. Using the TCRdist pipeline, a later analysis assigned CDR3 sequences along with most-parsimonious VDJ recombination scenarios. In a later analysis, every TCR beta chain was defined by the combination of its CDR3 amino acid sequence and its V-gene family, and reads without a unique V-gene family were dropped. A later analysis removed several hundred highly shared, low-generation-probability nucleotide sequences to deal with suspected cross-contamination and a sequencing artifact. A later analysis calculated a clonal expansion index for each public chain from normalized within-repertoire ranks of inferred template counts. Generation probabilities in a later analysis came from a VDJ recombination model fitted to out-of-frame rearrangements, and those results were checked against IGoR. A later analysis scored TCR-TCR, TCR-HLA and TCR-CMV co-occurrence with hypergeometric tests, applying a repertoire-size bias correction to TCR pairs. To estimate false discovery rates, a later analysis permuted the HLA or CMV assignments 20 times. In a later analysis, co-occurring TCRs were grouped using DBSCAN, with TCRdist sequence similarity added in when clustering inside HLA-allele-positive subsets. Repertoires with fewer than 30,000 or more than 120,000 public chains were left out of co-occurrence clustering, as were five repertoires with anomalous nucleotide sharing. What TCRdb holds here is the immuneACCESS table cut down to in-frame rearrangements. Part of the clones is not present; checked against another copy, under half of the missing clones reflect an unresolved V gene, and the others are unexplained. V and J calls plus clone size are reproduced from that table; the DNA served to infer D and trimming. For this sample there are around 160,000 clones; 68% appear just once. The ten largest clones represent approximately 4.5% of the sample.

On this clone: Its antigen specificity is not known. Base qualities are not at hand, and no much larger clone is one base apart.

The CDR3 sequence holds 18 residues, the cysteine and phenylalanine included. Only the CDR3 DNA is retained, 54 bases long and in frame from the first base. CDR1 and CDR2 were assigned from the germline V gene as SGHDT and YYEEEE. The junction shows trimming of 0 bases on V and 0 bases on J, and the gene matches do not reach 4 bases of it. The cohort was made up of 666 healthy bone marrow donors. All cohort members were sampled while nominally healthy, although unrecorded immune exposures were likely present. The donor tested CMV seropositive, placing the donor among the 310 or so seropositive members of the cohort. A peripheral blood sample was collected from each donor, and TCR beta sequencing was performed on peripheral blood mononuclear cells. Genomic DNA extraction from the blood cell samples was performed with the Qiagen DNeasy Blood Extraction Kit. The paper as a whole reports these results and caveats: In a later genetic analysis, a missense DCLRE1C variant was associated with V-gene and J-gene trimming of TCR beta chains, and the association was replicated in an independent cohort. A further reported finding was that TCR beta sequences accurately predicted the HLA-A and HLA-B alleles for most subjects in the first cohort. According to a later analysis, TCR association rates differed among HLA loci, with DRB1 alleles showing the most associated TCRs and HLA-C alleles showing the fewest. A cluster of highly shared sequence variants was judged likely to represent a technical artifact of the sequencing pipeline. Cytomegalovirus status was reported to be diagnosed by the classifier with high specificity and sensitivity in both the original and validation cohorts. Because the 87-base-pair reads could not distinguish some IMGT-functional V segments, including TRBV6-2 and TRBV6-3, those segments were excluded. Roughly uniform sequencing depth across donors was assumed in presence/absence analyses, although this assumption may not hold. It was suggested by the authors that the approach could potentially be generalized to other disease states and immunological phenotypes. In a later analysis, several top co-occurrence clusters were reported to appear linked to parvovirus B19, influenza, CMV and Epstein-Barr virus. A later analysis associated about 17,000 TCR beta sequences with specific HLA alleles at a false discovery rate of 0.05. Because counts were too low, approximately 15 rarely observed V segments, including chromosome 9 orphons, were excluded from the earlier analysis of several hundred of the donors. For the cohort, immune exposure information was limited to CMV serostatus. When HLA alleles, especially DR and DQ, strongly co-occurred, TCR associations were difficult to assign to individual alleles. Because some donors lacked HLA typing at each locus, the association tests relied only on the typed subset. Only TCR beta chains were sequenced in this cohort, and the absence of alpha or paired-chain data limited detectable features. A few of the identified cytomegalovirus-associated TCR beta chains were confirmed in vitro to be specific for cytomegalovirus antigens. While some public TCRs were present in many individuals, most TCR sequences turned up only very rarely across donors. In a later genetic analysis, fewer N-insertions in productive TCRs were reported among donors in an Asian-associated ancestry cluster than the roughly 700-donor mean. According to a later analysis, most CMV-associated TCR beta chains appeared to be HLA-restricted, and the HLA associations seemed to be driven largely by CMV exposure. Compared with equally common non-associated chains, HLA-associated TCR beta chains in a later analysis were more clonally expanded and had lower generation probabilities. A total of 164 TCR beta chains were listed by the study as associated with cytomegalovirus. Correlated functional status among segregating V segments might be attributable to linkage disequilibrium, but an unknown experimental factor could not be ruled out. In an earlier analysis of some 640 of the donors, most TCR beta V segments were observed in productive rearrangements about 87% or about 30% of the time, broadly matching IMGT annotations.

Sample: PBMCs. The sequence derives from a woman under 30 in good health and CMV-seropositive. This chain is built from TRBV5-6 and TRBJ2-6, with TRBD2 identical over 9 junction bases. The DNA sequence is TGTGCCAGCAGCTTGGTATTACTAGCGGGCTCTGGGGCCAACGTCCTGACTTTC. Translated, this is CASSLVLLAGSGANVLTF.